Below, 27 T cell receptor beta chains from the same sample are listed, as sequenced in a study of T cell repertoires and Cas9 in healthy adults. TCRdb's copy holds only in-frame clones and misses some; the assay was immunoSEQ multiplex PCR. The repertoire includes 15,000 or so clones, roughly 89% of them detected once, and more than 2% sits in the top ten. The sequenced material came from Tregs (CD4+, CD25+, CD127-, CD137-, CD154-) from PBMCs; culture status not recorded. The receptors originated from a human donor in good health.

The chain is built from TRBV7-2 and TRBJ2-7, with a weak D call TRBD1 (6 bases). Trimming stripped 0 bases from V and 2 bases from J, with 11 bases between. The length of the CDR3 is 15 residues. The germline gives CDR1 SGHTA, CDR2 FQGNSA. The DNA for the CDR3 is TGTGCCAGCAGCTTAGCGACTACAGGGACCTACGAGCAGTACTTC. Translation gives CASSLATTGTYEQYF.

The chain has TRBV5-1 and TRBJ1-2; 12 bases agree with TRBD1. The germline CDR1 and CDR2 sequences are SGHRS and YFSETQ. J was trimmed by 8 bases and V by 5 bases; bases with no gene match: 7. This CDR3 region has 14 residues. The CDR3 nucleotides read TGCGCCAGCAGATCGGGACAGGGGGCGATGGGCTACACCTTC. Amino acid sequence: CASRSGQGAMGYTF. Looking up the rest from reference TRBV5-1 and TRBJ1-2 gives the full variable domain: KAGVTQTPRYLIKTRGQQVTLSCSPISGHRSVSWYQQTPGQGLQFLFEYFSETQRNKGNFPGRFSGRQFSNSRSEMNVSTLELGDSALYLCASRSGQGAMGYTFGSGTRLTVV.

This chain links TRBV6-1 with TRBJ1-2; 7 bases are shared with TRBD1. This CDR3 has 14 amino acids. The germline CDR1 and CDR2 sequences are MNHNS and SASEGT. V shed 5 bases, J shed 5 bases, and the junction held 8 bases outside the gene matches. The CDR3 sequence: CASSRDRVRYGYTF. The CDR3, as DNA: TGTGCCAGCAGTAGAGACAGGGTGCGTTATGGCTACACCTTC.

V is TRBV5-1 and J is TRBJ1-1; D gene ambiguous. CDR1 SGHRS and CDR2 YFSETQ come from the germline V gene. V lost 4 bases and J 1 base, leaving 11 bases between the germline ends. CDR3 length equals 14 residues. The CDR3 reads CASSDLRGNTEAFF. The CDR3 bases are TGCGCCAGCAGCGACCTCCGGGGGAACACTGAAGCTTTCTTT.

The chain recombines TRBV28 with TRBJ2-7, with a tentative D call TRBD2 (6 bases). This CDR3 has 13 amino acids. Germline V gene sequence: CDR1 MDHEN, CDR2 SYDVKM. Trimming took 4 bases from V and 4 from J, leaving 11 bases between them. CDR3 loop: CASSSGTEYEQYF. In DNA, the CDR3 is TGTGCCAGCAGTTCCGGGACTGAATACGAGCAGTACTTC. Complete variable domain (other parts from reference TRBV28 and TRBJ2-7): DVKVTQSSRYLVKRTGEKVFLECVQDMDHENMFWYRQDPGLGLRLIYFSYDVKMKEKGDIPEGYSVSREKKERFSLILESASTNQTSMYLCASSSGTEYEQYFGPGTRLTVT.

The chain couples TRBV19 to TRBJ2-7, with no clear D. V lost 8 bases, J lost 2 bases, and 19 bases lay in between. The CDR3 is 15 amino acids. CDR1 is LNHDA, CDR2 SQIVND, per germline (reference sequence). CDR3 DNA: TGTGCCAGTCAGCCAATAGGCGGCAAAACCTACGAGCAGTACTTC. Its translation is CASQPIGGKTYEQYF.

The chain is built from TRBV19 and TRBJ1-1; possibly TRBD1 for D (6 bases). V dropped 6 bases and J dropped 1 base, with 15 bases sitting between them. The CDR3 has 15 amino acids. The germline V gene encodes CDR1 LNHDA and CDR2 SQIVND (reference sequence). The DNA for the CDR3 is TGTGCCAGTAGCCGGGCTCCGGACAGGAACACTGAAGCTTTCTTT. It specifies CASSRAPDRNTEAFF.

CDR3 loop: CASSPPNSEGYTF. CDR3 nucleotides: TGTGCCAGCTCACCACCCAACTCGGAGGGCTACACCTTC. The V gene is TRBV18, the J gene TRBJ1-2, with unresolved D. Trimming stripped 0 bases from V and 8 bases from J, with 10 bases between. CDR3 length equals 13 residues. Germline CDR1 and CDR2: KGHSH and LQKENI.

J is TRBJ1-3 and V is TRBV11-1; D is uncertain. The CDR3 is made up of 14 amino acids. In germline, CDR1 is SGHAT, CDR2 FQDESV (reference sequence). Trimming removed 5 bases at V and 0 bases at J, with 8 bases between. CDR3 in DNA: TGTGCCAGCAGCAGTCCTCGCTCTGGAAACACCATATATTTT. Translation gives CASSSPRSGNTIYF.

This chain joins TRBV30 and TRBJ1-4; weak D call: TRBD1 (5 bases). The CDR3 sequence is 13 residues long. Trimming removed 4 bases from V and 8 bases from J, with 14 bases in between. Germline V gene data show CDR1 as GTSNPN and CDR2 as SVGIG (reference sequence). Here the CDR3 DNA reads TGTGCCTGGAAGTACCAAGGGGAGGAAAAACTGTTTTTT. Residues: CAWKYQGEEKLFF.

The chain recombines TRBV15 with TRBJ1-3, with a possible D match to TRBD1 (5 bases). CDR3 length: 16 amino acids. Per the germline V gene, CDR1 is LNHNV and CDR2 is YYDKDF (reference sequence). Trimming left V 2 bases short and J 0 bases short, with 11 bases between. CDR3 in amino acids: CATSRSTTASGNTIYF. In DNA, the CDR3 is TGTGCCACCAGCAGATCCACGACAGCCTCTGGAAACACCATATATTTT.

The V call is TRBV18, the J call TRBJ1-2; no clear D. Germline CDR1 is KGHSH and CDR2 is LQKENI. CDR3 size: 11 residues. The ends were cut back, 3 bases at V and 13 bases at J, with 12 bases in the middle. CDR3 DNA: TGTGCCAGCTCACCCGGCGGGTTGTGCACCTTC. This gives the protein CASSPGGLCTF.

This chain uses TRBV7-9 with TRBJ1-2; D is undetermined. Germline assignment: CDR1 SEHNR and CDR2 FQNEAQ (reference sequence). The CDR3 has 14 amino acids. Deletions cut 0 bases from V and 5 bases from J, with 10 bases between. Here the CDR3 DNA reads TGTGCCAGCAGCTTAGCTAGGGTCGGGTATGGCTACACCTTC. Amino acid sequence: CASSLARVGYGYTF.

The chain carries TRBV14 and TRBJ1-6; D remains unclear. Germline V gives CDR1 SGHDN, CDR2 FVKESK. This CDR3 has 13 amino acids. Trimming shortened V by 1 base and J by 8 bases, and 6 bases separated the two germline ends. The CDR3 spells CASSQVTYSPLHF. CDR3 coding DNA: TGTGCCAGCAGCCAAGTTACTTATTCACCCCTCCACTTT.

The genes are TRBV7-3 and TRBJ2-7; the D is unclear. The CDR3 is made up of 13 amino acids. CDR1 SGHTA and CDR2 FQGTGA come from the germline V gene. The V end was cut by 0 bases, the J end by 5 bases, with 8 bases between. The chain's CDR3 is CASSLTTHHEQYF. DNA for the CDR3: TGTGCCAGCAGCTTAACCACGCACCACGAGCAGTACTTC.

The DNA of the CDR3 is TGTGCCAGCAGCCGAGGGGAGGATGGCTACACCTTC. Encoded protein: CASSRGEDGYTF. The chain uses TRBV6-6 and TRBJ1-2; D is possibly TRBD1 (5 bases). The V end lost 6 bases, the J end lost 6 bases, and 11 bases lay between the germline ends. CDR3 size: 12 residues. Germline V gene sequence: CDR1 MNHNY, CDR2 SVGAGI (reference sequence).

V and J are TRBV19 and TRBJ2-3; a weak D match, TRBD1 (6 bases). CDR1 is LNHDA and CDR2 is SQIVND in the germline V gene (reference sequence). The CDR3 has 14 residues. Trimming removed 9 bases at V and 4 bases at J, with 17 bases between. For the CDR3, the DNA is TGTGCCAGCTCAGGGGAACTGGCCCCAGATACGCAGTATTTT. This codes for CASSGELAPDTQYF.

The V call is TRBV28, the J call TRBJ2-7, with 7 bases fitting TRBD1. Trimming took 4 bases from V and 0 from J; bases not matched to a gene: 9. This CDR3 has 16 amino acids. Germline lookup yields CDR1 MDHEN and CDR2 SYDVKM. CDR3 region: CASSSFDRASSYEQYF. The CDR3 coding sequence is TGTGCCAGCAGTTCCTTCGACAGGGCCAGCTCCTACGAGCAGTACTTC.

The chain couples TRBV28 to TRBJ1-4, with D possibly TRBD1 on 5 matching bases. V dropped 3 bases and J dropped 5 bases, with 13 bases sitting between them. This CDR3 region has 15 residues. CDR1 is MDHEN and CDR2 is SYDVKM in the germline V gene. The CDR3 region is CASSFAGERNEKLFF. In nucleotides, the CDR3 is TGTGCCAGCAGTTTTGCGGGGGAGCGCAATGAAAAACTGTTTTTT.

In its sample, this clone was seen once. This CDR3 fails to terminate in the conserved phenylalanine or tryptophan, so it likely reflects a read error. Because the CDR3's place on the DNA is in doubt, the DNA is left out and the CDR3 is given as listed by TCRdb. CDR3 residues: CASSAWTGGYLY. This chain joins TRBV2 and TRBJ2-3; the table calls TRBD1, which could not be checked here. The CDR3 spans 12 residues, counting both ends. The germline V gene encodes CDR1 SNHLY and CDR2 FYNNEI.

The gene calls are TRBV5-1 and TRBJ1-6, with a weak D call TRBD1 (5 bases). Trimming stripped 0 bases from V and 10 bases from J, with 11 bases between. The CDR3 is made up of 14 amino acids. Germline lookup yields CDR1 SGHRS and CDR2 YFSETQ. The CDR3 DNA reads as TGCGCCAGCAGCTTGGTCGGGGCCGAGTCACCCCTCCACTTT. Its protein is CASSLVGAESPLHF.

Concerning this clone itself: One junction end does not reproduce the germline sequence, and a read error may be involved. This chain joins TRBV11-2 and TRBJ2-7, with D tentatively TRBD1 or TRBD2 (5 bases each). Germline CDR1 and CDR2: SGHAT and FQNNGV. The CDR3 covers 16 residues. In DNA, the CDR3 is TGTGCCGGCAGCTTAAGATGGGGGTCCGGCTCCTACGAGCAGTACTTC. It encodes CAGSLRWGSGSYEQYF.

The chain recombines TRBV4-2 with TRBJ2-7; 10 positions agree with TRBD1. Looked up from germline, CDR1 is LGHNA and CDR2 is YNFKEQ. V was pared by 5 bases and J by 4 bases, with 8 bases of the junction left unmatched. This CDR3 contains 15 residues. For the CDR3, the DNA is TGTGCCAGCAGCATCGACGGGACAGGGGTGTACGAGCAGTACTTC. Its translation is CASSIDGTGVYEQYF.

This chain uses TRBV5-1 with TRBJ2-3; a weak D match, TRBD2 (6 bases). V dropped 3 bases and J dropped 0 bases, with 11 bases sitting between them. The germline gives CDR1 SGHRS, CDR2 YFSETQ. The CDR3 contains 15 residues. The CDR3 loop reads CASSWAGTSTDTQYF. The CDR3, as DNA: TGCGCCAGCAGCTGGGCAGGGACTAGCACAGATACGCAGTATTTT.

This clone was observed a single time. The CDR3 loop reads CASSFRNQPQHF. The CDR3 DNA reads TGTGCCAGCAGCTTCAGGAATCAGCCCCAGCATTTT. The rearrangement links TRBV5-6 to TRBJ1-5; no clear D. Deletions cut 2 bases from V and 4 bases from J, with 4 bases between. The germline gives CDR1 SGHDT, CDR2 YYEEEE. The CDR3 is 12 residues long.

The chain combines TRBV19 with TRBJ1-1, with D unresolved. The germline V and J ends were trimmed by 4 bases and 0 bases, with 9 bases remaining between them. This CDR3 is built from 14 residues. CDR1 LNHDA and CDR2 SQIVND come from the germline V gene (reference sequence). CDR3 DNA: TGTGCCAGTAGTACCCCGGGCCTGAACACTGAAGCTTTCTTT. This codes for CASSTPGLNTEAFF.

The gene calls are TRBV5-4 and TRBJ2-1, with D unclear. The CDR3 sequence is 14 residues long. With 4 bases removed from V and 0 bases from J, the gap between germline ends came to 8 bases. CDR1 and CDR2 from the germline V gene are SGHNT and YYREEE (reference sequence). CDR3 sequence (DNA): TGTGCCAGCAGCATCCGGAACTCCTACAATGAGCAGTTCTTC. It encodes CASSIRNSYNEQFF. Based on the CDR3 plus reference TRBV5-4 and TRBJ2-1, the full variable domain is ETGVTQSPTHLIKTRGQQVTLRCSSQSGHNTVSWYQQALGQGPQFIFQYYREEENGRGNFPPRFSGLQFPNYSSELNVNALELDDSALYLCASSIRNSYNEQFFGPGTRLTVL.